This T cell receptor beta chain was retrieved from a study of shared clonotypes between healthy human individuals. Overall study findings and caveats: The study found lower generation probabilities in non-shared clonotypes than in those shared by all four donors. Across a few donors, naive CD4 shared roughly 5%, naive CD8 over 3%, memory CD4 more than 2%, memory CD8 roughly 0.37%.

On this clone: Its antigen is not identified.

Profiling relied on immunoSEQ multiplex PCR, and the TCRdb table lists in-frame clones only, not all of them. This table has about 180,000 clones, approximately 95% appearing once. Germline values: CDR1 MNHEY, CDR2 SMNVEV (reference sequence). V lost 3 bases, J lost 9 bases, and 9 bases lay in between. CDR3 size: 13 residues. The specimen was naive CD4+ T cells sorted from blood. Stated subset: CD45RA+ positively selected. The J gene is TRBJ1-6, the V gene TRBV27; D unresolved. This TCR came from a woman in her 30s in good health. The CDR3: CASSFDRISPLHF. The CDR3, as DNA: TGTGCCAGCAGTTTCGATAGGATTTCACCCCTCCACTTT.